Reported below is one T cell receptor (beta chain). The antigen remains undetermined. This specimen belongs to a study of cytomegalovirus exposure and HLA in healthy donors. General study findings and limits: Equally common other TCR beta chains were less clonally expanded than HLA-associated ones, a later analysis found. A few chains tied to CMV proved CMV antigen-specific in vitro.

There are 14 residues in the CDR3. Germline CDR1 SGHNT, CDR2 YYREEE (reference sequence). V was pared by 0 bases and J by 8 bases, with 2 bases of the junction left unmatched. 60 Vbeta and 13 Jbeta primers were used in PCR. Using immunoSEQ multiplex PCR, the repertoire was profiled, and TCRdb retains in-frame clones only, with some absent. The sample carries fewer than 200,000 clones, 55% to 75% recorded once. This sequence joins TRBV5-4 and TRBJ2-4, with 10 bases fitting TRBD2. The material sequenced was PBMCs. This sequence originates from a human donor in good health. This chain's CDR3 is CASSLGGTSDIQYF. The CDR3 region has the DNA TGTGCCAGCAGCTTGGGTGGGACTAGCGACATTCAGTACTTC.